This TCR beta chain stems from a study of T cell responses to AZD1222 COVID-19 vaccine. At the level of the study: Analyses pooled second doses at about 4 or about 12 weeks. The study, taken as a whole, reports: Clonal diversity was possibly underestimated, and white British individuals and females predominated among donors. Unmutated variant regions reportedly attract nearly half of all spike-specific TCRs. Baseline serology detected seropositivity in only a handful of AZD1222 recipients.

Details on this clone: Its antigen is still unknown.

Germline CDR1 reads LGHNA; CDR2 reads YNFKEQ. After removal of 0 bases from V and 4 bases from J, the junction contained 6 bases not matched to a gene. The CDR3 is 16 amino acids. The protocol was immunoSEQ multiplex PCR, while the TCRdb copy is restricted to in-frame clones and leaves out a portion. The sample includes some 150,000 clones, 88% of them seen just once. The chain combines TRBV4-2 with TRBJ2-3, with 8 bases identical to TRBD2. The sample here was peripheral blood, taken on day 0 of AZD1222 vaccination. This receptor was identified in an adult in good health. The CDR3 DNA follows: TGTGCCAGCAGCCAAGAACGGGGGGGCAGCGCAGATACGCAGTATTTT. Its translation is CASSQERGGSADTQYF.